This T cell receptor beta chain stems from a study of metastatic and nonmetastatic thyroid tumors. Study information: Repertoire data that came from the blood and tumor or nodule tissue of malignant and benign thyroid patients were compared. Findings and caveats of the study: Malignant thyroid tumors reportedly exceeded benign nodules significantly in TCR beta diversity, with the difference appearing in blood and tumor.

Per the original data handling: Using the CDR3 differences seen across clinicopathological groups, the authors built a distant-metastasis classifier for papillary thyroid cancer, which was meant to discriminate distant-metastatic patients. With MiXCR, TCRdb reprocessed the PCR reads. The V and J calls follow TCRdb's processing rather than the paper's. Of roughly 36,000 clones in the sample, 11% are singletons; the top ten hold approximately 15%. CDR1 is SGDLS and CDR2 is YYNGEE in the germline V gene. The CDR3 sequence is 15 residues long. With 2 bases removed from V and 0 bases from J, the gap between germline ends came to 9 bases. No patient had received any treatment before thyroid surgery. Of note for this clone: Its antigen is unidentified.

The chain has TRBV9 and TRBJ1-3; D is unresolved. This clonotype was sampled from a female donor with papillary thyroid cancer or a benign thyroid nodule (not recorded which). Some clones in this sample may be carry-over from other donors' samples. The sample taken for sequencing was blood. The CDR3 loop is CASSVGVHSGNTIYF. In DNA form, the CDR3 reads TGTGCCAGCAGCGTTGGTGTCCACTCTGGAAACACCATATATTTT.